This paragraph reports one T cell receptor (beta chain). CDR1 is GTSNPN, CDR2 SVGIG, per germline (reference sequence). This CDR3 spans 16 amino acids. The ends were cut back, 4 bases at V and 1 base at J, with 19 bases in the middle. This entry belongs to a study of shared clonotypes between healthy human individuals. Assay used: immunoSEQ multiplex PCR; TCRdb lists only in-frame clones, some missing. The sample yields about 2.4 million clones, under 95% seen once. The TCR comes from a man aged 18 to 30 in good health. Some clones in this sample may be carry-over from other donors' samples. The sequenced sample consisted of naive CD4+ T cells from PBMCs. Stated subset: CD45RA+ positively selected. This chain uses TRBV30 with TRBJ1-1, with D possibly matching TRBD1 (6 bases). The CDR3 region is CAWTPAGGRRNTEAFF. In DNA, the CDR3 is TGTGCCTGGACCCCGGCCGGGGGGCGTAGGAACACTGAAGCTTTCTTT.